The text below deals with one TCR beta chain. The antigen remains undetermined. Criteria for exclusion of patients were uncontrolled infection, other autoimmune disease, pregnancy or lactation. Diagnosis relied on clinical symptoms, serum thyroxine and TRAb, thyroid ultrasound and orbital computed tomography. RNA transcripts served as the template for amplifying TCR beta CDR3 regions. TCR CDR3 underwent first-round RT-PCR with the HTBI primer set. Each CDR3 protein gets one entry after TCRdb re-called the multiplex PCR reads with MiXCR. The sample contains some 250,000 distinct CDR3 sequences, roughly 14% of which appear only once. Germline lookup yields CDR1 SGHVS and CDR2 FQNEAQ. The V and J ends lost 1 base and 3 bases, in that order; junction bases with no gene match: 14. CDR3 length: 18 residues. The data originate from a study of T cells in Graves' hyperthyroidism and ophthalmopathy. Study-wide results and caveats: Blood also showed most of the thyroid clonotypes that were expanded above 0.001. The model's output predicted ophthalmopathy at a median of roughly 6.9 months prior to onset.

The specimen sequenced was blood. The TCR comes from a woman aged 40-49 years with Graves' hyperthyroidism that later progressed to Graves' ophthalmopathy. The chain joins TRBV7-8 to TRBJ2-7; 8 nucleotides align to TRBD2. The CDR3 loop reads CASSLGPGLSGSLYEQYF. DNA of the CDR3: TGTGCCAGCAGCTTAGGGCCGGGGTTGAGCGGGAGTCTCTACGAGCAGTACTTC.